The 17 T cell receptor beta chains in this list originate from one sample, sequenced in a study of blood T cell repertoires in COVID-19 (dated by TCRdb to about 2020). Library preparation was by the immunoSEQ multiplex PCR assay. TCRdb stores this immuneACCESS table with in-frame sequences only. Part of the clones is absent; in the studies checked, under half of the shortfall reflects unresolved V genes, and no reason is known for the rest. The sample has more than 450,000 clones on record, approximately 86% of them singletons. The ten largest clones take up under 0.85% of the sample. The material sequenced was PBMCs or T cells enriched from blood (not recorded which). These receptor sequences come from a woman aged 18-35 years who had recovered from COVID-19.

The chain links TRBV7-2 to TRBJ2-5; 10 positions agree with TRBD2. V was pared by 1 base and J by 2 bases, with 10 bases of the junction left unmatched. CDR3 size: 18 residues. Germline V gene lookup returns CDR1 SGHTA and CDR2 FQGNSA. CDR3 residues: CASSLVASGGPRQETQYF. In DNA, the CDR3 is TGTGCCAGCAGCTTAGTGGCTAGCGGGGGCCCCCGTCAAGAGACCCAGTACTTC.

The chain combines TRBV20-1 with TRBJ1-1; D remains unclear. V was pared by 7 bases and J by 4 bases, with 10 bases between. Germline V gene sequence: CDR1 DFQATT, CDR2 SNEGSKA (reference sequence). The CDR3 sequence is 11 residues long. The CDR3 loop reads CSVVQSTEAFF. CDR3 DNA: TGCAGTGTAGTACAGTCCACTGAAGCTTTCTTT.

CDR3 nucleotides: TGCGCCAGCAGCTACACCTCAGGGGGAGCGAATCAGCCCCAGCATTTT. The encoded protein is CASSYTSGGANQPQHF. The rearrangement joins TRBV5-1 to TRBJ1-5, with TRBD1 identical over 7 bases. This CDR3 region has 16 residues. CDR1 is SGHRS, CDR2 YFSETQ, per germline. V lost 3 bases, J lost 4 bases, and 10 bases stayed unmatched. Drawing the rest from reference TRBV5-1 and TRBJ1-5, the complete variable domain is KAGVTQTPRYLIKTRGQQVTLSCSPISGHRSVSWYQQTPGQGLQFLFEYFSETQRNKGNFPGRFSGRQFSNSRSEMNVSTLELGDSALYLCASSYTSGGANQPQHFGDGTRLSIL.

The chain employs TRBV2 and TRBJ1-4; tentatively, D is TRBD1 (5 bases). This CDR3 has 12 amino acids. The germline V and J ends were trimmed by 6 bases and 7 bases, with 9 bases remaining between them. Germline loops: CDR1 SNHLY, CDR2 FYNNEI. CDR3 coding DNA: TGTGCCAGCAGCCCAGGGTTTGAAAAACTGTTTTTT. It yields the protein CASSPGFEKLFF. Together with reference TRBV2 and TRBJ1-4, the CDR3 gives the full variable domain: EPEVTQTPSHQVTQMGQEVILRCVPISNHLYFYWYRQILGQKVEFLVSFYNNEISEKSEIFDDQFSVERPDGSNFTLKIRSTKLEDSAMYFCASSPGFEKLFFGSGTQLSVL.

The V and J genes are TRBV10-3 and TRBJ2-7, with 7 bases that match TRBD1. Trimming removed 2 bases from V and 2 bases from J; junction bases left unmatched: 3. The germline V gene encodes CDR1 ENHRY and CDR2 SYGVKD. This CDR3 region has 14 residues. Here the CDR3 reads CAISEQDRTYEQYF. In nucleotides, the CDR3 is TGTGCCATCAGTGAGCAGGACAGGACCTACGAGCAGTACTTC.

J is TRBJ2-2 and V is TRBV6-4; possible D gene TRBD2, 5 bases. Trimming stripped 4 bases from V and 7 bases from J, with 10 bases between. The V gene's germline CDR1 is MRHNA and CDR2 SNTAGT. The CDR3 runs 13 residues. The CDR3 loop is CASSGDGGGELFF. In nucleotides, the CDR3 is TGTGCCAGCAGTGGGGATGGAGGCGGGGAGCTGTTTTTT.

The chain recombines TRBV4-1 with TRBJ2-7; 7 bases agree with TRBD2. CDR1 and CDR2 from the germline V gene are MGHRA and YSYEKL. CDR3 length: 15 amino acids. The V gene end was trimmed by 0 bases and the J gene end by 6 bases; junction bases not matched to a gene: 8. CDR3 sequence: CASSQEPGLEAEQYF. DNA of the CDR3: TGCGCCAGCAGCCAAGAACCAGGACTAGAGGCCGAGCAGTACTTC.

CDR3 sequence (DNA): TGCAGCGTTGGGACAGTAGCCAAAAACATTCAGTACTTC. It is translated as CSVGTVAKNIQYF. This chain joins TRBV29-1 and TRBJ2-4, with D possibly being TRBD1 (6 bases). CDR1 is SQVTM and CDR2 is ANQGSEA in the germline V gene. The V and J ends lost 4 bases and 0 bases respectively, with 7 bases between them. The CDR3 spans 13 residues.

This sequence joins TRBV5-5 and TRBJ1-3; 7 bases line up with TRBD1. The V gene end was trimmed by 6 bases and the J gene end by 2 bases; junction bases not matched to a gene: 8. This CDR3 is 15 amino acids long. The germline gives CDR1 SGHKS, CDR2 YYEKEE (reference sequence). In DNA, the CDR3 is TGTGCCAGCAACCTATACAGGGGAACTGGAAACACCATATATTTT. Translated: CASNLYRGTGNTIYF.

DNA of the CDR3: TGTGCCAGCAGCAGACTCGGGGGGGACACTGAAGCTTTCTTT. As protein: CASSRLGGDTEAFF. The gene calls are TRBV14 and TRBJ1-1, with a possible D match to TRBD1 (5 bases). The V end was cut by 5 bases, the J end by 3 bases, with 13 bases between. This CDR3 is built from 14 residues. Germline V gene data show CDR1 as SGHDN and CDR2 as FVKESK.

This clone appeared once. The gene calls are TRBV7-9 and TRBJ1-2, with 7 bases lining up with TRBD1. The V gene's germline CDR1 is SEHNR and CDR2 FQNEAQ (reference sequence). The CDR3 length is 13 residues. The J segment lost 7 bases and the V segment lost 3 bases, leaving 5 bases of the junction unmatched. CDR3: CASSLGGQSGYTF. The CDR3 nucleotides read TGTGCCAGCAGCTTGGGGGGACAGAGTGGCTACACCTTC.

This clone has more than one count but fewer than ten. V usage is TRBV5-1 and J usage is TRBJ2-2; 12 bases fit TRBD1. The CDR3 spans 17 residues. Trimming took 4 bases from V and 3 from J; bases not matched to a gene: 7. Germline CDR1 and CDR2: SGHRS and YFSETQ. The CDR3 loop reads CASSPGTGGGDTGELFF. The CDR3 DNA is TGCGCCAGCAGCCCAGGGACAGGGGGCGGGGACACCGGGGAGCTGTTTTTT.

The chain is built from TRBV4-1 and TRBJ2-3; the D gene is possibly TRBD1 (5 bases). Trimming took off 4 bases at V and 0 bases at J, with 14 bases between the two ends. The V gene's germline CDR1 is MGHRA and CDR2 YSYEKL. The CDR3 has 16 residues. The CDR3 spells CASSRRGSASTDTQYF. The CDR3 DNA is TGCGCCAGCAGCCGAAGGGGTTCAGCTAGCACAGATACGCAGTATTTT.

The genes are TRBV2 and TRBJ1-1, with a weak D call TRBD1 (5 bases). The V end lost 4 bases, the J end lost 2 bases, and 8 bases lay between the germline ends. CDR3 length: 13 amino acids. Germline-derived CDR1 and CDR2 are SNHLY and FYNNEI. In DNA, the CDR3 is TGTGCCAGCAGTGCGACAGCAAACACTGAAGCTTTCTTT. It encodes CASSATANTEAFF.

V is TRBV5-1 and J is TRBJ2-1, with TRBD2 matching over 7 bases. This CDR3 has 15 amino acids. The ends lost 0 bases at V and 2 bases at J; junction bases unmatched: 2. The germline gives CDR1 SGHRS, CDR2 YFSETQ. The CDR3 DNA reads TGCGCCAGCAGCTTGGGTAGCGGGCCCTACAATGAGCAGTTCTTC. Its protein is CASSLGSGPYNEQFF.

The chain is built from TRBV6-5 and TRBJ1-5; 7 bases match TRBD1. The germline gives CDR1 MNHEY, CDR2 SVGAGI. The CDR3 sequence is 15 residues long. The V gene end was trimmed by 6 bases and the J gene end by 1 base; junction bases not matched to a gene: 6. CDR3 sequence: CASSVDRVSNQPQHF. In DNA, the CDR3 is TGTGCCAGCAGCGTCGACAGGGTGAGCAATCAGCCCCAGCATTTT.

This sequence joins TRBV6-5 and TRBJ1-1, with a possible D match to TRBD1 (5 bases). CDR1 and CDR2 (germline): MNHEY, SVGAGI. The germline V and J ends were trimmed by 11 bases and 0 bases, with 10 bases remaining between them. CDR3 length equals 12 residues. The CDR3 coding sequence is TGTGCCTTTGGGGCACTGAACACTGAAGCTTTCTTT. This translates into CAFGALNTEAFF.